A single sample gave rise to the 14 T cell receptor beta chains below, sequenced in a study of shared clonotypes between healthy human individuals. Terminally differentiated effector memory CD45RA+ cells were excluded from the naive CD8 cells, which were CD45RO-negative and positively selected for CCR7. The data were produced by immunoSEQ multiplex PCR, yet TCRdb's version contains in-frame clones alone and is incomplete. The top ten clones hold roughly 1.2% of a sample with about 2 million clones, about 95% of them seen once. Material: naive CD8+ T cells sorted from blood. The source is a man between 18 and 35 years old in good health.

The V gene is TRBV10-2, the J gene TRBJ2-1; D gene unclear. CDR1 and CDR2 from the germline V gene are WSHSY and SAAADI. Deletions cut 0 bases from V and 12 bases from J, with 9 bases between. There are 12 residues in the CDR3. CDR3 nucleotides: TGCGCCAGCAGTGAGTCGGCTGTGGGGCAGTTCTTC. It codes for CASSESAVGQFF.

J is TRBJ1-6 and V is TRBV6-5, with D hard to call. The CDR3 consists of 14 residues. CDR1 and CDR2 from the germline V gene are MNHEY and SVGAGI. V shed 6 bases and J shed 9 bases, with 15 bases lying between them. Here the CDR3 reads CASSQDILGSPLHF. The DNA of the CDR3 is TGTGCCAGCAGCCAGGATATCTTGGGTTCACCCCTCCACTTT.

This clone appeared once. The chain recombines TRBV11-2 with TRBJ2-1; D might be TRBD1 (5 bases). This CDR3 spans 15 amino acids. The germline V and J ends were trimmed by 5 bases and 0 bases, with 11 bases remaining between them. Looked up from germline, CDR1 is SGHAT and CDR2 is FQNNGV. CDR3 in DNA: TGTGCCAGCAGCCCAGGGATGGGCTCCTACAATGAGCAGTTCTTC. As protein: CASSPGMGSYNEQFF. Full variable domain (missing parts from reference TRBV11-2 and TRBJ2-1): EAGVAQSPRYKIIEKRQSVAFWCNPISGHATLYWYQQILGQGPKLLIQFQNNGVVDDSQLPKDRFSAERLKGVDSTLKIQPAKLEDSAVYLCASSPGMGSYNEQFFGPGTRLTVL.

The chain links TRBV11-2 to TRBJ2-1; 8 bases fit TRBD1. J gave up 8 bases and V 5 bases, and 8 bases lay outside the gene matches. Germline V gives CDR1 SGHAT, CDR2 FQNNGV. This CDR3 contains 14 residues. CDR3 loop: CASSPGYRGDEQFF. The CDR3 DNA reads as TGTGCCAGCAGCCCCGGGTACAGGGGGGATGAGCAGTTCTTC.

The V gene is TRBV7-9, the J gene TRBJ2-7; no firm D call. With 5 bases removed from V and 1 base from J, the gap between germline ends came to 6 bases. Germline CDR1 and CDR2: SEHNR and FQNEAQ (reference sequence). The CDR3 length is 12 residues. CDR3 bases: TGTGCCAGCAGCACGCAGTCCTACGAGCAGTACTTC. This codes for CASSTQSYEQYF.

This chain uses TRBV11-2 with TRBJ1-1; D unclear. The CDR3 loop spans 15 amino acids. V was cut by 0 bases and J by 7 bases, with 15 bases left in between. Germline CDR1 and CDR2: SGHAT and FQNNGV. CDR3 DNA sequence: TGTGCCAGCAGCTTAGATTTGAGTGCAAACCTTGAAGCTTTCTTT. The encoded protein is CASSLDLSANLEAFF.

The chain carries TRBV6-5 and TRBJ1-1; the D is unclear. This CDR3 has 14 residues. Germline loops: CDR1 MNHEY, CDR2 SVGAGI. V shed 2 bases and J shed 4 bases, with 11 bases lying between them. This CDR3 is CASSYTVGSTEAFF. CDR3 nucleotides: TGTGCCAGCAGTTACACGGTCGGTTCCACTGAAGCTTTCTTT.

Of note for this clone: Other nucleotide sequences in the sample specify the same CDR3. The V and J genes are TRBV4-3 and TRBJ2-7, with 7 bases fitting TRBD2. Trimming took 0 bases from V and 1 from J; bases not matched to a gene: 6. This CDR3 contains 16 residues. CDR1 LGHNA and CDR2 YSLEER come from the germline V gene. The CDR3 protein is CASSQDLASGSYEQYF. DNA of the CDR3: TGCGCCAGCAGCCAAGATCTGGCTAGCGGTTCCTACGAGCAGTACTTC.

The gene calls are TRBV18 and TRBJ1-1, with 9 bases identical to TRBD1. CDR3 length: 17 amino acids. The germline CDR1 and CDR2 sequences are KGHSH and LQKENI. Trimming took 2 bases from V and 3 from J; bases not matched to a gene: 10. CDR3 region: CASSPESDRGWYTEAFF. The CDR3 DNA follows: TGTGCCAGCTCACCAGAGTCCGACAGGGGGTGGTACACTGAAGCTTTCTTT.

The gene calls are TRBV10-3 and TRBJ2-1; 12 nucleotides agree with TRBD2. This CDR3 has 15 amino acids. V lost 3 bases, J lost 4 bases, and 1 base stayed unmatched. Germline assignment: CDR1 ENHRY and CDR2 SYGVKD. CDR3 region: CAISDGLAGYNEQFF. Here the CDR3 DNA reads TGTGCCATCAGTGACGGACTAGCGGGATACAATGAGCAGTTCTTC.

V and J are TRBV7-2 and TRBJ1-1, with D hard to call. The V gene's germline CDR1 is SGHTA and CDR2 FQGNSA. Trimming shortened V by 3 bases and J by 5 bases, and 19 bases separated the two germline ends. The CDR3 has 16 amino acids. The CDR3 nucleotides read TGTGCCAGCAGCTTGTACCCTGATTGGGAAGAAACTGAAGCTTTCTTT. Residues: CASSLYPDWEETEAFF. The variable domain in full, with the rest retrieved from reference TRBV7-2 and TRBJ1-1, is GAGVSQSPSNKVTEKGKDVELRCDPISGHTALYWYRQSLGQGLEFLIYFQGNSAPDKSGLPSDRFSAERTGGSVSTLTIQRTQQEDSAVYLCASSLYPDWEETEAFFGQGTRLTVV.

The genes are TRBV4-3 and TRBJ2-1, with 7 bases identical to TRBD2. The CDR3 length is 16 residues. V lost 3 bases and J lost 15; bases outside the gene matches: 20. Germline V CDR1 and CDR2: LGHNA, YSLEER. CDR3 bases: TGCGCCAGCAGCCACCCCAGGGAGGGTGGCTCAGGCGAATGGTTCTTC. Amino acid sequence: CASSHPREGGSGEWFF.

This clone was picked up a small number of times. This sample includes further DNA sequences coding for the same CDR3. CDR3 sequence: CASSLDREETQYF. The CDR3 DNA follows: TGTGCCAGCAGCTTGGACAGGGAAGAGACCCAGTACTTC. This rearrangement joins TRBV13 to TRBJ2-5; TRBD1 aligns across 8 bases. The CDR3 sequence is 13 residues long. The V gene end was trimmed by 3 bases and the J gene end by 3 bases; junction bases not matched to a gene: 0. Germline loops: CDR1 PRHDT, CDR2 FYEKMQ (reference sequence).

The chain uses TRBV18 and TRBJ1-2; D gene unclear. Per the germline V gene, CDR1 is KGHSH and CDR2 is LQKENI. This CDR3 contains 15 residues. Trimming removed 2 bases at V and 1 base at J, with 11 bases between. The CDR3 loop is CASSPVYTHNYGYTF. The CDR3 bases are TGTGCCAGCTCACCAGTATACACACATAACTATGGCTACACCTTC.